This section outlines one T cell receptor (beta chain) sequence together with its context. The antigen is unknown. The junction departs from the called germline gene at one end, perhaps through a read error. The CDR3 runs 15 residues. Each CDR3 protein gets one entry after TCRdb re-called the 5' RACE reads with MiXCR. This sample has a few hundred thousand distinct CDR3 sequences, with roughly a sixth found just once. The sample belongs to a study of T cells after yellow fever vaccination. Overall study: Fractions of limited cellularity were prepared by means of SMART-Seq v4 Ultra Low Input.

Whole-study findings and limits: It was the secondary response that reached its peak faster, day 5 versus 15, but it was weaker. Overall, a small share of clonotypes was seen in both CD4 and CD8 compartments. Most clones from primary vaccination resurfaced after the booster (approximately 96% CD4, 88% CD8).

The TCR comes from a man aged 18 to 29 who received the YFV17D yellow fever vaccine. The specimen comprised PBMCs, sampled 5 to 6 days after the first yellow fever vaccination. V usage is TRBV12-3 or TRBV12-4 and J usage is TRBJ1-1, with no clear D. The CDR3 protein is CASSFSGGYYTEASF. CDR3 sequence (DNA): TGTGCCAGCAGTTTTTCTGGAGGCTATTACACTGAAGCTTCCTTT.